This T cell receptor beta chain stems from a study of Tregs in tolerant kidney transplant recipients. Only in-frame clones appear in the TCRdb table, and some are missing; sequencing was by immunoSEQ multiplex PCR. The table has about 110,000 clones, 90% seen once. In this sample, this clone is medium-sized. This CDR3 region has 16 residues. CDR1 SGHDN and CDR2 FVKESK come from the germline V gene. V shed 5 bases, J shed 0 bases, and the junction held 10 bases outside the gene matches. Sequenced here: CD4+ T cells from blood, sampled before the transplant. The source of this sequence is a human donor who received a combined kidney and bone marrow transplant. V usage is TRBV14 and J usage is TRBJ2-7, with 7 bases matching TRBD1. In DNA form, the CDR3 reads TGTGCCAGCAGCTCCCTGGACAGGTTGAGCTCCTACGAGCAGTACTTC. It translates to CASSSLDRLSSYEQYF.